Here is one TCR beta chain with its context. Its antigen is as yet unknown. This sample stems from a study of cytomegalovirus exposure and HLA in healthy donors. Study summary: Earlier sequencing of 150 million to 200 million T cells yielded approximately 120 million unique TCR beta sequences. Findings of the study overall: Earlier analysis found most TCR beta V segments productive about 87% or about 30% of the time. Exclusion as indistinguishable affected some V segments, including TRBV6-2 and TRBV6-3. It has been reported that TCR beta sequences accurately predicted the HLA-A and HLA-B alleles of most subjects.

Both 60 Vbeta primers and 13 Jbeta primers went into the PCR. The protocol was immunoSEQ multiplex PCR, while the TCRdb copy is restricted to in-frame clones and leaves out a portion. This listing includes some 110,000 clones. V shed 5 bases and J 5 bases; nucleotides not matched to a gene: 8. CDR3 length: 15 amino acids. Germline CDR1 MDHEN, CDR2 SYDVKM. The V call is TRBV28, the J call TRBJ2-5, with 10 bases that match TRBD1. Sequenced sample: PBMCs. This clonotype originated in a man in his forties or fifties in good health and CMV-seropositive. CDR3 sequence: CASSIDRGRGETQYF. The CDR3 DNA reads TGTGCCAGCAGTATAGACAGGGGGCGCGGTGAGACCCAGTACTTC.